This T cell receptor (beta chain) comes out of a study of blood T cell repertoires in COVID-19. About the research overall: The origin of the acute and convalescent COVID-19 samples was the United States, Italy and Spain. Sources were T cells, B-cell-depleted T cells, or PBMCs; the material itself was cDNA or gDNA.

Data came from immunoSEQ multiplex PCR; TCRdb stores just in-frame clones and leaves some out. This table holds 150,000 or so clones, 85% to 90% found once. Germline V lookup: CDR1 MNHEY, CDR2 SMNVEV (reference sequence). V lost 5 bases and J lost 7, with 12 bases in between. CDR3 length: 14 residues. The chain links TRBV27 to TRBJ1-6; a possible D gene is TRBD1 (5 bases). Sequenced: peripheral blood. This sequence originates from a human donor in a cohort sampled during active COVID-19. Here the CDR3 reads CASSRVRGNSPLHF. The CDR3 bases are TGTGCCAGCAGTCGAGTTCGGGGGAATTCACCCCTCCACTTT.